Listed here is a single T cell receptor (beta chain). Its cognate antigen is unknown. TCRdb recomputed calls from the RT-PCR reads with MiXCR, one row per CDR3 protein. The table includes some 600,000 distinct CDR3 sequences, around 13% detected once. The entry originates in a study of response to subunit inactivated influenza vaccine. Study-level findings and limits: The authors put forward the suggestion that each seasonal influenza vaccination may bring in only a limited number of new T cells.

Germline-derived CDR1 and CDR2 are SGHAT and FQNNGV. CDR3 size: 18 residues. V lost 5 bases and J lost 3; bases outside the gene matches: 8. V and J are TRBV11-2 and TRBJ2-1; 15 nucleotides align to TRBD2. The sequenced sample was PBMCs from blood, obtained around 14 days before vaccination. The clonotype originates from a man in his fifties or sixties who received an inactivated influenza vaccine. DNA for the CDR3: TGTGCCAGCAGCCTCGGACTAGCGGGGGGGCCTAACTACAATGAGCAGTTCTTC. It codes for CASSLGLAGGPNYNEQFF.